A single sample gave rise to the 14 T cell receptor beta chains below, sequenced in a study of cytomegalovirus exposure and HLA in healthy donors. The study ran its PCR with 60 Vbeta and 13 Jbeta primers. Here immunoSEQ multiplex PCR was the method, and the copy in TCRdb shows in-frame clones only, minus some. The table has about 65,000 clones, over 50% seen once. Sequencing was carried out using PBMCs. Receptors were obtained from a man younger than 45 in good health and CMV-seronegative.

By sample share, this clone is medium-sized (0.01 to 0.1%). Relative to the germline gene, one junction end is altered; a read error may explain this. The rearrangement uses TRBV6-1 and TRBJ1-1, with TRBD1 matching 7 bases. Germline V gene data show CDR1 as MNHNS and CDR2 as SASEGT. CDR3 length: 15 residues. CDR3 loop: CASREAAGGNTEAFF. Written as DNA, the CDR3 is TGTGCCAGCAGAGAAGCAGCAGGGGGAAACACTGAAGCTTTCTTT.

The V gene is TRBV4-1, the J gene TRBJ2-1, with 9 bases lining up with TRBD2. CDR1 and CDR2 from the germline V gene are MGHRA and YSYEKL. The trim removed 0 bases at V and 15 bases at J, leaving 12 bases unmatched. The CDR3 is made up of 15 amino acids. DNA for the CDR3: TGCGCCAGCAGCCAAGATCCAGGGACTAGCAACTCTCCGTTCTTC. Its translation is CASSQDPGTSNSPFF.

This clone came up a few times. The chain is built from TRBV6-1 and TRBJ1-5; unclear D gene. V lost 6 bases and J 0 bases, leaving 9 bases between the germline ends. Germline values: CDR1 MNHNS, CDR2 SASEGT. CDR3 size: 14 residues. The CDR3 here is CASRAANSNQPQHF. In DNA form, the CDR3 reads TGTGCCAGCAGGGCGGCTAATAGCAATCAGCCCCAGCATTTT.

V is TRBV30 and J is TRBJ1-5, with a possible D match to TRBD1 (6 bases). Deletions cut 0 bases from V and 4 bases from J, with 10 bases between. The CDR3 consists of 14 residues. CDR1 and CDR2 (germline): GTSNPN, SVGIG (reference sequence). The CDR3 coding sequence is TGTGCCTGGAGTGTACGAGGGGGAAATCAGCCCCAGCATTTT. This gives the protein CAWSVRGGNQPQHF.

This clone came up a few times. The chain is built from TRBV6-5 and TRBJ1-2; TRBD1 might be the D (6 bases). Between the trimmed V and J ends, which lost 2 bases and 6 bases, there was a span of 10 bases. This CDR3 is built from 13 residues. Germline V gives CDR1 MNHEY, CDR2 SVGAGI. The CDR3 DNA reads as TGTGCCAGCAGTTACCACAGGGATAATGGCTACACCTTC. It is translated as CASSYHRDNGYTF.

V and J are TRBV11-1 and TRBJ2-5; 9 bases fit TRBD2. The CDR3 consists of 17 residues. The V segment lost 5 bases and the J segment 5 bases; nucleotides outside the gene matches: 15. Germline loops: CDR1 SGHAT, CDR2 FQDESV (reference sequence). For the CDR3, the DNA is TGTGCCAGCAGCCGCGGGGTGGCTAGCGGGGAAGGGGAGACCCAGTACTTC. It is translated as CASSRGVASGEGETQYF.

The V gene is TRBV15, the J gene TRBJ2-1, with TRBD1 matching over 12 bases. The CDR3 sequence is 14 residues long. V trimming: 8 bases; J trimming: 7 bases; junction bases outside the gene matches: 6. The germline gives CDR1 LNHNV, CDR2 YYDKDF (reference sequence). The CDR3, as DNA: TGTGCCACCCAAGGGACAGGGGGCAGGAATGAGCAGTTCTTC. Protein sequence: CATQGTGGRNEQFF.

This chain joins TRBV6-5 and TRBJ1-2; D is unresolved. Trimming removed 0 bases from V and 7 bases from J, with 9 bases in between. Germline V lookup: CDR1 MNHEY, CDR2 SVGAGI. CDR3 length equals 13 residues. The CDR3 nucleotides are TGTGCCAGCAGTTACTCAGCGGAGGGTGGCTACACCTTC. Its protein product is CASSYSAEGGYTF.

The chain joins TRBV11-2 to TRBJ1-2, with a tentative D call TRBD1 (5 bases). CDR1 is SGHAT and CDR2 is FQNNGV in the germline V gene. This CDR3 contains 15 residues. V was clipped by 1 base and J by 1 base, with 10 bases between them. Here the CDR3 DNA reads TGTGCCAGCAGCTTAGGATTCGGGGGTAACTATGGCTACACCTTC. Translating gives CASSLGFGGNYGYTF.

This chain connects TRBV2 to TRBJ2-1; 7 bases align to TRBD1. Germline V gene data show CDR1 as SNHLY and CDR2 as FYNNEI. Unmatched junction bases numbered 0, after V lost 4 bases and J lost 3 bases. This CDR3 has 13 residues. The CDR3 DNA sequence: TGTGCCAGCAGTGGGGACAGCTACAATGAGCAGTTCTTC. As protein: CASSGDSYNEQFF. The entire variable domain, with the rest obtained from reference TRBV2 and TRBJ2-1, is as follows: EPEVTQTPSHQVTQMGQEVILRCVPISNHLYFYWYRQILGQKVEFLVSFYNNEISEKSEIFDDQFSVERPDGSNFTLKIRSTKLEDSAMYFCASSGDSYNEQFFGPGTRLTVL.

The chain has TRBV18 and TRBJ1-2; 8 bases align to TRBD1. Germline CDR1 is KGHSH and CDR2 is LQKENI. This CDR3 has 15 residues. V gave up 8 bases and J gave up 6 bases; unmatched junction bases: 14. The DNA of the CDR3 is TGTGCCAGCCAGCGGGACGGGACAGGTTTTGATGGCTACACCTTC. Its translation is CASQRDGTGFDGYTF. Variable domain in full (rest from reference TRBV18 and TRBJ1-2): NAGVMQNPRHLVRRRGQEARLRCSPMKGHSHVYWYRQLPEEGLKFMVYLQKENIIDESGMPKERFSAEFPKEGPSILRIQQVVRGDSAAYFCASQRDGTGFDGYTFGSGTRLTVV.

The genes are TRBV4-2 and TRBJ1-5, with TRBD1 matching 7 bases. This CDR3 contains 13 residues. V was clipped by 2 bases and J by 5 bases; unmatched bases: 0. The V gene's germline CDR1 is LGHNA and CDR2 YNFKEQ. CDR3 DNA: TGTGCCAGCAGCCAAACAGGGGATCAGCCCCAGCATTTT. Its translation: CASSQTGDQPQHF.

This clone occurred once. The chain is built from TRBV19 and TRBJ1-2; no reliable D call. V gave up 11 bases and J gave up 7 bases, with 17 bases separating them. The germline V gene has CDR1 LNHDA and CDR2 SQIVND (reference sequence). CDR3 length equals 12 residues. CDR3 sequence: CAVWRGIGGYTF. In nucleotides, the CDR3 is TGTGCCGTCTGGCGGGGAATTGGTGGCTACACCTTC.

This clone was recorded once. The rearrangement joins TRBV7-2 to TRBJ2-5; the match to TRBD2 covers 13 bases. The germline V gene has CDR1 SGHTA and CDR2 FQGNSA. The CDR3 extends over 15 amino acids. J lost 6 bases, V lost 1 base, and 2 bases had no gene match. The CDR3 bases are TGTGCCAGCAGCTTAGGGACTAGCGGGGGTCAGACCCAGTACTTC. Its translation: CASSLGTSGGQTQYF.